A single sample is the source of the 20 T cell receptor beta chains below, sequenced in a study of HIV-infected children after antiretroviral therapy interruption. The treatment here: PENTA 11 planned treatment interruption arm or continuous ART arm. RNA-based 3' RACE libraries used unique molecular identifiers. In TCRdb, the 3' RACE reads were re-called with MiXCR into one record per CDR3 protein. The table records about 46,000 distinct CDR3 sequences, around 4.1% of them present only once. Sample: CD45RA+ CD4+ T cells from PBMCs, pooled from several time points, taken from a donor given antiretroviral therapy, either interrupted or continuous. The subset denotes: naive CD4+ CD45RA+ CD45RO- T cells. The receptors were gathered from a pool of human donors with HIV.

This clonotype was counted at least ten times. CDR3 in DNA: TGCAGTGCTTCTAGCGGGGACTACGAGCAGTACTTC. Translation: CSASSGDYEQYF. The chain uses TRBV20-1 and TRBJ2-7; 9 bases are shared with TRBD2. The CDR3 is 12 amino acids. V trimming: 5 bases; J trimming: 3 bases; junction bases outside the gene matches: 2. CDR1 is DFQATT, CDR2 SNEGSKA, per germline (reference sequence).

This clonotype was seen ten or more times. V gene TRBV6-5 combines with J gene TRBJ2-7, with D tentatively TRBD1 (5 bases). Trimming left V 5 bases short and J 2 bases short, with 16 bases between. Germline CDR1 MNHEY, CDR2 SVGAGI. This CDR3 is 15 amino acids long. The CDR3 bases are TGTGCCAGCAGTCCCCAGACAGTCAAGACCTACGAGCAGTACTTC. This codes for CASSPQTVKTYEQYF.

This clonotype was seen ten or more times. The V and J genes are TRBV7-3 and TRBJ2-3; D may be TRBD1 (6 bases). This CDR3 contains 13 residues. V lost 2 bases, J lost 4 bases, and 7 bases lay in between. CDR1 is SGHTA, CDR2 FQGTGA, per germline. Here the CDR3 reads CASSLGTSDTQYF. Here the CDR3 DNA reads TGTGCCAGCAGCTTAGGGACATCAGATACGCAGTATTTT. Looking up the rest from reference TRBV7-3 and TRBJ2-3 gives the full variable domain: GAGVSQTPSNKVTEKGKYVELRCDPISGHTALYWYRQSLGQGPEFLIYFQGTGAADDSGLPNDRFFAVRPEGSVSTLKIQRTERGDSAVYLCASSLGTSDTQYFGPGTRLTVL.

This clonotype was observed a few times. This sequence joins TRBV27 and TRBJ2-7; possibly TRBD2 for D (5 bases). The ends were cut back, 2 bases at V and 7 bases at J, with 15 bases in the middle. There are 14 residues in the CDR3. The germline CDR1 and CDR2 sequences are MNHEY and SMNVEV (reference sequence). In nucleotides, the CDR3 is TGTGCCAGCAGTTTAACTAGTTCATCGTGGGAGCAGTACTTC. It is translated as CASSLTSSSWEQYF.

The J gene is TRBJ2-7, the V gene TRBV20-1; a possible D gene is TRBD2 (5 bases). The CDR3 is 14 residues long. Deletions cut 0 bases from V and 5 bases from J, with 14 bases between. Germline loops: CDR1 DFQATT, CDR2 SNEGSKA (reference sequence). CDR3: CSARDPRVPDEQYF. The DNA for the CDR3 is TGCAGTGCTAGAGATCCGAGGGTTCCGGACGAGCAGTACTTC.

This clonotype was seen at least ten times. The chain combines TRBV11-2 with TRBJ2-5; 7 nucleotides agree with TRBD1. Germline values: CDR1 SGHAT, CDR2 FQNNGV. This CDR3 contains 14 residues. Losses at the gene ends were 4 bases for V and 5 bases for J; bases not matched to a gene: 7. As DNA, the CDR3 is TGTGCCAGCAGCTACAGGGGCAGGGAGGAGACCCAGTACTTC. It specifies CASSYRGREETQYF.

This clonotype was observed at least ten times. This chain uses TRBV20-1 with TRBJ2-3; D possibly uses TRBD1 or TRBD2 (7 bases each). Germline V gene lookup returns CDR1 DFQATT and CDR2 SNEGSKA (reference sequence). Trimming pared 2 bases from V and 4 bases from J, leaving 22 bases between. The CDR3 runs 17 residues. The CDR3 reads CSARTHLPQGRADTQYF. For the CDR3, the DNA is TGCAGTGCTAGAACCCATCTTCCACAGGGGAGGGCAGATACGCAGTATTTT.

This clonotype was detected a few times. The chain has TRBV4-1 and TRBJ1-2; D is unclear. The CDR3 has 14 amino acids. Germline lookup yields CDR1 MGHRA and CDR2 YSYEKL. The germline V and J ends were trimmed by 3 bases and 5 bases, with 13 bases remaining between them. CDR3 DNA: TGCGCCAGCAGCCAGTACCGGGAATCATATGGCTACACCTTC. Protein product: CASSQYRESYGYTF.

The sample holds many counts of this clonotype. The J gene is TRBJ2-3, the V gene TRBV29-1; D might be TRBD1 (7 bases). Trimming pared 8 bases from V and 13 bases from J, leaving 19 bases between. Germline loops: CDR1 SQVTM, CDR2 ANQGSEA. CDR3 length equals 11 residues. CDR3 coding DNA: TGCAGCCTTAAAGACAGGGAGGAAGAGTATTTT. Translated, it gives CSLKDREEEYF.

The chain uses TRBV30 and TRBJ2-1, with 7 bases that match TRBD2. This CDR3 contains 14 residues. Germline V CDR1 and CDR2: GTSNPN, SVGIG (reference sequence). The CDR3 is CALNVGGGYNEQFF. CDR3 nucleotides: TGTGCTCTCAACGTGGGGGGGGGGTACAATGAGCAGTTCTTC. The full variable domain, its missing parts supplied by reference TRBV30 and TRBJ2-1, is SQTIHQWPATLVQPVGSPLSLECTVEGTSNPNLYWYRQAAGRGLQLLFYSVGIGQISSEVPQNLSASRPQDRQFILSSKKLLLSDSGFYLCALNVGGGYNEQFFGPGTRLTVL.

The CDR3, as DNA: TGTGCCAGCACCTCAATTCCCTACGAGCAGTACTTC. As protein: CASTSIPYEQYF. The rearrangement links TRBV28 to TRBJ2-7; D uncertain. CDR3 length equals 12 residues. Germline CDR1 is MDHEN and CDR2 is SYDVKM. Trimming removed 7 bases from V and 2 bases from J, with 9 bases in between.

Points on this clonotype: One base away lies a much larger clone, so this may be a sequencing read error. The rearrangement links TRBV30 to TRBJ1-3; TRBD1 matches at 8 bases. Germline V gives CDR1 GTSNPN, CDR2 SVGIG (reference sequence). V gave up 5 bases and J gave up 0 bases; unmatched junction bases: 0. The CDR3 totals 13 residues. This CDR3 is CAWDRGSGNTIYF. The CDR3 coding sequence is TGTGCCTGGGACAGGGGCTCTGGAAACACCATATATTTT.

Comments on this clonotype: Mismatch with germline at one junction end may stem from a read error. V is TRBV6-1 and J is TRBJ2-5, with D tentatively TRBD2 (5 bases). Germline V gene lookup returns CDR1 MNHNS and CDR2 SASEGT. The CDR3 has 14 residues. CDR3 nucleotide sequence: TGTGCCAGCAGCGGACTGGGGAGCAAAGACACCCAGTACTTT. Translated: CASSGLGSKDTQYF.

This clonotype was seen ten or more times. V gene TRBV12-3 or TRBV12-4 combines with J gene TRBJ2-1; a possible D gene is TRBD2 (6 bases). This CDR3 is built from 14 residues. V was clipped by 5 bases and J by 3 bases, with 11 bases between them. CDR3 DNA sequence: TGTGCCAGCAGTCCGGGACTCGTCTACAATGAGCAGTTCTTC. Translating it yields CASSPGLVYNEQFF.

This clonotype was seen many times. The J gene is TRBJ2-7, the V gene TRBV7-2; D not certain. The CDR3 has 11 amino acids. The germline gives CDR1 SGHTA, CDR2 FQGNSA. The ends were cut back, 5 bases at V and 4 bases at J, with 6 bases in the middle. The CDR3 region has the DNA TGTGCCAGCAGCCCCCAGTACGAGCAGTACTTC. Its translation: CASSPQYEQYF.

This clonotype occurred many times. The chain combines TRBV9 with TRBJ2-2, with TRBD2 matching over 12 bases. With V trimmed by 2 bases and J by 6 bases, 2 bases remained unmatched. In germline, CDR1 is SGDLS, CDR2 YYNGEE. The CDR3 has 15 residues. The CDR3 DNA reads TGTGCCAGCAGCGTGACTAGCGGGGGAGCCGGGGAGCTGTTTTTT. Translated, it gives CASSVTSGGAGELFF.

This clonotype was counted a few times. The V gene is TRBV5-8, the J gene TRBJ2-7; no clear D gene. CDR3 length: 13 residues. Trimming stripped 5 bases from V and 7 bases from J, with 16 bases between. Per the germline V gene, CDR1 is SGHTS and CDR2 is YDEGEE. The CDR3 loop is CASSPNGQLEQYF. The CDR3 nucleotides read TGTGCCAGCAGTCCAAACGGTCAATTGGAGCAGTACTTC.

This clonotype has ten or more counts. The chain employs TRBV10-3 and TRBJ1-1; D may be TRBD1 (6 bases). This CDR3 contains 13 residues. CDR1 is ENHRY, CDR2 SYGVKD, per germline. Between the trimmed V and J ends, which lost 2 bases and 4 bases, there was a span of 8 bases. As DNA, the CDR3 is TGTGCCATCAGTGAGGTACAGGGCACTGAAGCTTTCTTT. Residues: CAISEVQGTEAFF.

The sample holds many counts of this clonotype. The J gene is TRBJ2-7, the V gene TRBV6-5; no definite D call. The CDR3 contains 13 residues. V dropped 5 bases and J dropped 6 bases, with 14 bases sitting between them. Germline V lookup: CDR1 MNHEY, CDR2 SVGAGI. The CDR3 reads CASSTSPRGEQYF. The CDR3, as DNA: TGTGCCAGCAGTACATCTCCCAGAGGCGAGCAGTACTTC.

This clonotype appeared a few times. V and J are TRBV6-1 and TRBJ1-5; D is ambiguous. CDR3 length: 8 residues. Trimming removed 10 bases at V and 9 bases at J, with 4 bases between. Per germline, CDR1 MNHNS and CDR2 SASEGT. The CDR3 coding sequence is TGTGCCACCTTGCCCCAGCATTTT. Its protein product is CATLPQHF.